The 19 T cell receptor beta chains reported below all come from one sample, sequenced in a study of CD8+CD57+ T cells in acquired aplastic anemia (dated by TCRdb to the late 2010s). Instrument used: Illumina HiSeq 2000. Profiling of TCR beta VDJ combinations and CDR3 sequences used genomic DNA as the template. TCRdb reprocessed the public reads (quality trimming at Q25 with fastp, clone calling with MiXCR) and kept in-frame beta chains. Every CDR3 protein is listed once, alongside the most common genes and DNA of its rows. The sample records about 420,000 distinct CDR3 sequences, just under 70% of which are singletons. The ten largest make up 3% to 4.5% of the sample. The material sequenced was sorted CD4+, CD8+, or CD8+CD57+ T cells (not recorded which) from PBMCs. These receptor sequences come from a human donor in good health, serving as a control.

The chain joins TRBV20-1 to TRBJ1-2; D might be TRBD1 (6 bases). The CDR3 extends over 14 amino acids. The germline V gene has CDR1 DFQATT and CDR2 SNEGSKA (reference sequence). The CDR3 bases are TGCGGTGGGGGGGGCGGAGCGGGGGGGCTGGGCTACACCTTC. Its protein is CGGGGGAGGLGYTF.

Of note for this clonotype: Since a much larger clone is just one base distant, this may be a read error. The DNA for the CDR3 is TGTGCCAGCAGCTTTAACAGACAGTCTATGAGAGAGACCCAGTACTTC. Protein: CASSFNRQSMRETQYF. This sequence joins TRBV5-5 and TRBJ2-5; D is perhaps TRBD1 (5 bases). There are 16 residues in the CDR3. Germline CDR1 is SGHKS and CDR2 is YYEKEE (reference sequence). V was clipped by 2 bases and J by 4 bases, with 18 bases between them.

This clonotype was found once. V and J are TRBV20-1 and TRBJ1-6; D is unclear. The CDR3 totals 14 residues. V was pared by 4 bases and J by 9 bases, with 16 bases between. CDR1 and CDR2 from the germline V gene are DFQATT and SNEGSKA (reference sequence). As DNA, the CDR3 is TGCAGTGCTACGGGAGCGGGGAACAGTTCACCCCTCCACTTT. The encoded protein is CSATGAGNSSPLHF.

This chain links TRBV7-3 with TRBJ2-5, with 9 bases identical to TRBD2. V trimming: 3 bases; J trimming: 14 bases; junction bases outside the gene matches: 16. CDR1 SGHTA and CDR2 FQGTGA come from the germline V gene. CDR3 length equals 15 residues. The CDR3 DNA reads TGTGCCAGCAGCTTGCGCGGGGGGGCACGAAGAGACCCATACTTC. Amino acid sequence: CASSLRGGARRDPYF. The full variable domain, rest sourced from reference TRBV7-3 and TRBJ2-5, is GAGVSQTPSNKVTEKGKYVELRCDPISGHTALYWYRQSLGQGPEFLIYFQGTGAADDSGLPNDRFFAVRPEGSVSTLKIQRTERGDSAVYLCASSLRGGARRDPYFGPGTRLLVL.

For this clonotype: Germline and junction disagree at one end, which may indicate a read error. V is TRBV9 and J is TRBJ1-2, with TRBD1 as a possible D gene (6 bases). CDR3 length equals 14 residues. In germline, CDR1 is SGDLS, CDR2 YYNGEE. The CDR3: CASSCGGAYEQYSF. CDR3 sequence (DNA): TGTGCCAGCAGCTGCGGGGGCGCCTACGAGCAGTACTCCTTC.

In its sample, this clonotype was seen once. A read error may produce the germline difference seen at one junction end. The chain carries TRBV9 and TRBJ1-2; D not resolved. Germline V gene sequence: CDR1 SGDLS, CDR2 YYNGEE. CDR3 length equals 14 residues. DNA for the CDR3: TGTGCCAGCAGCGTAGATGGAACCAGCTATGGTTACACCTTC. This encodes CASSVDGTSYGYTF.

The genes are TRBV27 and TRBJ2-7; D perhaps matches TRBD2 (6 bases). The CDR3 runs to 12 residues. Per germline, CDR1 MNHEY and CDR2 SMNVEV (reference sequence). V was cut by 1 base and J by 7 bases, with 8 bases left in between. The CDR3 bases are TGTGCCAGCAGTTTATTGGGGGGTGAGCAGTACTTC. Its protein is CASSLLGGEQYF.

This clonotype was detected many times. The J gene is TRBJ2-7, the V gene TRBV7-6, with a weak D call TRBD2 (5 bases). This CDR3 comprises 14 residues. Germline V gives CDR1 SGHVS, CDR2 FNYEAQ. The ends were cut back, 6 bases at V and 2 bases at J, with 14 bases in the middle. CDR3 sequence reads: CASRKDYEAYEQYF. The CDR3, as DNA: TGTGCCAGCAGAAAAGACTACGAAGCCTACGAGCAGTACTTC.

The chain is built from TRBV13 and TRBJ2-7; 9 nucleotides match TRBD2. Germline loops: CDR1 PRHDT, CDR2 FYEKMQ (reference sequence). V was pared by 3 bases and J by 2 bases, with 2 bases of the junction left unmatched. The CDR3 loop spans 14 amino acids. CDR3 sequence reads: CASSLTSGAYEQYF. The CDR3 coding sequence is TGTGCCAGCAGCTTGACTAGCGGAGCCTACGAGCAGTACTTC. The whole variable domain, filled in from reference TRBV13 and TRBJ2-7, reads AAGVIQSPRHLIKEKRETATLKCYPIPRHDTVYWYQQGPGQDPQFLISFYEKMQSDKGSIPDRFSAQQFSDYHSELNMSSLELGDSALYFCASSLTSGAYEQYFGPGTRLTVT.

V gene TRBV19 combines with J gene TRBJ2-1; D could derive from TRBD1 or TRBD2 (5 bases each). This CDR3 is 15 amino acids long. Trimming took 6 bases from V and 8 from J, leaving 20 bases between them. Germline V CDR1 and CDR2: LNHDA, SQIVND (reference sequence). CDR3 loop: CASSRVGRIADEQFF. The CDR3 nucleotides are TGTGCCAGTAGCCGAGTGGGACGTATTGCGGATGAGCAGTTCTTC. The whole variable domain, remainder taken from reference TRBV19 and TRBJ2-1, is DGGITQSPKYLFRKEGQNVTLSCEQNLNHDAMYWYRQDPGQGLRLIYYSQIVNDFQKGDIAEGYSVSREKKESFPLTVTSAQKNPTAFYLCASSRVGRIADEQFFGPGTRLTVL.

V and J are TRBV5-1 and TRBJ2-7; D gene ambiguous. The CDR3 loop spans 14 amino acids. Trimming stripped 1 base from V and 5 bases from J, with 13 bases between. CDR1 and CDR2 from the germline V gene are SGHRS and YFSETQ. The CDR3 sequence: CASSLYSPADEQYF. The CDR3 DNA reads TGCGCCAGCAGCTTGTACAGCCCGGCCGACGAGCAGTACTTC.

This chain links TRBV12-3 or TRBV12-4 with TRBJ1-4; D uncertain. V shed 9 bases and J shed 3 bases, with 14 bases lying between them. This CDR3 has 14 amino acids. CDR3 sequence reads: CASSLTAANEKLFF. CDR3 DNA sequence: TGTGCCAGTAGCCTCACCGCGGCTAATGAAAAACTGTTTTTT.

This chain connects TRBV12-3 or TRBV12-4 to TRBJ2-1; D remains ambiguous. The V end lost 6 bases, the J end lost 0 bases, and 9 bases lay between the germline ends. The CDR3 is made up of 14 amino acids. CDR3 in amino acids: CASRTASSYNEQFF. CDR3 nucleotides: TGTGCCAGCAGGACGGCGAGCTCCTACAATGAGCAGTTCTTC.

This clonotype was seen only once. One end of the junction is discordant with germline, which a read error may explain. The V and J genes are TRBV10-1 and TRBJ1-4; D ambiguous. From germline, CDR1 is WNHNN and CDR2 SYGVQD (reference sequence). This CDR3 region has 14 residues. The CDR3 coding sequence is TGCGCCAGCAGCTGCGCTAGTCGGATTGAAACACTGTTTTTT. Its protein product is CASSCASRIETLFF.

The rearrangement uses TRBV20-1 and TRBJ1-6; possible D gene TRBD1, 5 bases. Germline-derived CDR1 and CDR2 are DFQATT and SNEGSKA (reference sequence). CDR3 length equals 13 residues. CDR3 in amino acids: CSVRSRANYPLHF. For the CDR3, the DNA is TGCAGCGTTCGGAGCAGGGCAAATTACCCCCTCCACTTT.

The chain recombines TRBV15 with TRBJ1-5; no clear D gene. The germline V gene has CDR1 LNHNV and CDR2 YYDKDF (reference sequence). The V and J ends lost 1 base and 0 bases respectively, with 10 bases between them. The CDR3 has 16 residues. The CDR3 loop is CATSRAARYSNQPQHF. The DNA of the CDR3 is TGTGCCACCAGCAGAGCAGCACGTTATAGCAATCAGCCCCAGCATTTT. Filled out from reference TRBV15 and TRBJ1-5, the complete variable domain reads DAMVIQNPRYQVTQFGKPVTLSCSQTLNHNVMYWYQQKSSQAPKLLFHYYDKDFNNEADTPDNFQSRRPNTSFCFLDIRSPGLGDTAMYLCATSRAARYSNQPQHFGDGTRLSIL.

The J gene is TRBJ1-3, the V gene TRBV3-1; possible D gene TRBD1, 6 bases. V lost 0 bases to trimming and J lost 0 bases, with 15 bases between them. CDR1 and CDR2 from the germline V gene are LGHDT and YNNKEL (reference sequence). The CDR3 has 18 residues. Here the CDR3 reads CASSQDRPTRGSGNTIYF. The CDR3 nucleotides are TGTGCCAGCAGCCAAGATCGCCCTACCAGGGGCTCTGGAAACACCATATATTTT.

J is TRBJ2-7 and V is TRBV25-1; 10 nucleotides match TRBD1. Germline-derived CDR1 and CDR2 are MGHDK and SYGVNS. V lost 4 bases, J lost 4 bases, and 4 bases stayed unmatched. There are 14 residues in the CDR3. The DNA for the CDR3 is TGTGCCAGCAGTGGACAGGGGGCATCGTACGAGCAGTACTTC. It yields the protein CASSGQGASYEQYF.

V and J are TRBV20-1 and TRBJ1-1; D is unclear. The V gene lost 5 bases and the J gene lost 5 bases, with 9 bases spanning the gap. Germline V lookup: CDR1 DFQATT, CDR2 SNEGSKA (reference sequence). The CDR3 is made up of 11 amino acids. The CDR3 region has the DNA TGCAGTGCTGGGGATACTACTGAAGCTTTCTTT. Protein: CSAGDTTEAFF.